This TCR beta chain is from a study of CD8 T cells in Susac syndrome. Study-level results: The study conceded that relatively few individuals underwent its TCR sequencing and HLA analysis.

TEMRA cells were enriched by FACS, while CD8+ and CD4+ T cells were obtained through a negative isolation that was performed magnetically. RNA was extracted with the RNeasy kit, and a quantity of roughly 0.5 to 1 ug was reverse transcribed using random hexamers. Multiplex PCR with immunoSEQ amplified the TCR beta CDR3 across 54 Vbeta and 13 Jbeta. Each CDR3 protein gets one entry after TCRdb re-called the immunoSEQ multiplex PCR reads with MiXCR. This table has some 260,000 distinct CDR3 sequences, 70% to 90% appearing once. This CDR3 contains 19 residues. V was shortened by 4 bases and J by 7 bases, with 32 bases between the two germline ends. Of note for this clonotype: Its antigen is as yet unknown.

This sequence originates from a human donor with multiple sclerosis. Source material: CD8+ T cells from PBMCs. This chain connects TRBV12-3 or TRBV12-4 to TRBJ2-7, with a tentative D call TRBD1 (5 bases). CDR3 coding DNA: TGTGCCAGCAGTTCCAGTTCAAGGGGAAAATCAGGTGGAGAAAGGGAGCAGTACTTC. Translating gives CASSSSSRGKSGGEREQYF.